The T cell receptor (beta chain) described here comes from a study of T cell repertoires in cytomegalovirus infection. As for the study in general: Indications came from public TCR beta signatures; they pointed to CMV infection and to a matching HLA type. The study's findings and limits: CMV-specific TCR beta clonotypes restricted by HLA-C dominated the ex vivo response. Summed frequency of public TCR beta families distinguished CMV carriers with the relevant HLA.

This clonotype was detected only a few times. Its cognate antigen is unknown. Each CDR3 protein is one row after TCRdb ran MiXCR on the reads. The profile shows hundreds of thousands of distinct CDR3 sequences, roughly 15% of them singletons. Sequenced: PBMCs. This clonotype originated in a human donor in good health (CMV status not recorded). Some clones in this sample may be carry-over from other donors' samples.

The CDR3 is CASSQEQGRKIYGYTF. CDR3 bases: TGCGCCAGCAGCCAAGAACAGGGACGGAAGATCTATGGCTACACCTTC. The chain combines TRBV4-3 with TRBJ1-2; tentative D call: TRBD1 (6 bases). Looked up from germline, CDR1 is LGHNA and CDR2 is YSLEER. This CDR3 region has 16 residues. The germline V and J ends were trimmed by 0 bases and 4 bases, with 15 bases remaining between them.